A single sample gave rise to the 26 T cell receptor beta chains below, sequenced in a study of shared clonotypes between healthy human individuals (TCRdb year 2020). Receptor amplification or capture employed the immunoSEQ multiplex PCR assay. The source is immuneACCESS, and TCRdb retained only in-frame sequences with V and J called. Part of the clones is not carried over; for the studies checked, unresolved V genes explain less than half of this, and the remainder is unexplained. The sample yields almost 750,000 clones; roughly two thirds were counted once. More than 1.5% of the sample belongs to the ten largest clones. The sample comprised memory CD4+ T cells sorted from blood. In light of the paper, this sample's cell subset or site label describes: CD45RA-negative fraction. The receptors here all came from a woman aged 25 to 45 in good health.

This chain joins TRBV19 and TRBJ2-7; the D gene is possibly TRBD1 (5 bases). The CDR3 covers 15 residues. Between the trimmed V and J ends, which lost 3 bases and 2 bases, there was a span of 14 bases. Germline assignment: CDR1 LNHDA and CDR2 SQIVND (reference sequence). CDR3 protein: CASSMGGRATYEQYF. In DNA, the CDR3 is TGTGCCAGTAGTATGGGTGGCAGGGCTACCTACGAGCAGTACTTC.

This clone was seen just once. Being one base from a much bigger clone, this may be a read error. This same CDR3 is encoded by further DNA sequences in the sample. The chain is built from TRBV5-1 and TRBJ2-3; D is uncertain. V was cut by 3 bases and J by 0 bases, with 5 bases left in between. CDR3 size: 13 residues. The germline V gene encodes CDR1 SGHRS and CDR2 YFSETQ. Here the CDR3 reads CASSSPSTDTQYF. The DNA of the CDR3 is TGCGCCAGCAGCTCACCTAGCACAGATACGCAGTATTTT.

V is TRBV9 and J is TRBJ2-7; 10 bases are shared with TRBD1. The V and J ends lost 3 bases and 3 bases, in that order; junction bases with no gene match: 3. Per the germline V gene, CDR1 is SGDLS and CDR2 is YYNGEE. The CDR3 totals 14 residues. CDR3 sequence reads: CASSAGTGVYEQYF. The CDR3 coding sequence is TGTGCCAGCAGCGCCGGGACAGGGGTCTACGAGCAGTACTTC.

The chain employs TRBV28 and TRBJ2-3; 15 nucleotides align to TRBD2. The CDR3 loop spans 19 amino acids. The germline V gene encodes CDR1 MDHEN and CDR2 SYDVKM. V dropped 7 bases and J dropped 4; count of bases not matched to a gene: 15. This CDR3 reads CASIPGLAGGYPWADTQYF. Written as DNA, the CDR3 is TGTGCCAGCATTCCGGGACTAGCGGGAGGTTACCCCTGGGCAGATACGCAGTATTTT.

As concerns this clone: In the same sample, other DNA sequences code for this CDR3. The chain combines TRBV27 with TRBJ1-2; TRBD1 matches at 8 bases. The J segment lost 2 bases and the V segment lost 5 bases, leaving 4 bases of the junction unmatched. From germline, CDR1 is MNHEY and CDR2 SMNVEV (reference sequence). This CDR3 has 14 residues. CDR3 region: CASSRTGNNYGYTF. CDR3 sequence (DNA): TGTGCCAGCAGTCGGACAGGGAACAACTATGGCTACACCTTC.

The CDR3 spells CASRDPSSSNQPQHF. CDR3 nucleotide sequence: TGTGCCAGCAGGGACCCGTCCAGCAGCAATCAGCCCCAGCATTTT. The chain couples TRBV6-5 to TRBJ1-5; D remains ambiguous. V was pared by 6 bases and J by 1 base, with 13 bases between. The CDR3 runs to 15 residues. CDR1 is MNHEY, CDR2 SVGAGI, per germline.

V gene TRBV7-8 combines with J gene TRBJ2-2; no clear D gene. The CDR3 totals 12 residues. Germline loops: CDR1 SGHVS, CDR2 FQNEAQ. The germline V and J ends were trimmed by 1 base and 7 bases, with 4 bases remaining between them. CDR3 in amino acids: CASSLVDGELFF. In nucleotides, the CDR3 is TGTGCCAGCAGCTTAGTGGACGGGGAGCTGTTTTTT.

This clone came up once. This rearrangement joins TRBV10-1 to TRBJ2-5; D may be TRBD2 (6 bases). V was pared by 3 bases and J by 2 bases, with 7 bases between. The CDR3 loop spans 13 amino acids. The germline CDR1 and CDR2 sequences are WNHNN and SYGVQD (reference sequence). The CDR3 DNA is TGCGCCAGCAGTGATGGAGGGCAAGAGACCCAGTACTTC. Protein: CASSDGGQETQYF.

V is TRBV11-3 and J is TRBJ2-1, with D tentatively TRBD1 or TRBD2 (6 bases each). CDR1 is SGHNT, CDR2 YENEEA, per germline. The CDR3 has 15 residues. V was pared by 3 bases and J by 1 base, with 10 bases between. In DNA form, the CDR3 reads TGTGCCAGCAGCTTGGGGGGCGTATCCTACAATGAGCAGTTCTTC. This codes for CASSLGGVSYNEQFF.

The gene calls are TRBV6-5 and TRBJ2-7; D gene ambiguous. Between the trimmed V and J ends, which lost 2 bases and 9 bases, there was a span of 23 bases. CDR1 and CDR2 (germline): MNHEY, SVGAGI. The CDR3 has 16 amino acids. The CDR3 nucleotides are TGTGCCAGCAGTTACGCTGTTGGGCGCGCAGAAGTGAGGCAGTACTTC. Encoded protein: CASSYAVGRAEVRQYF.

The chain is built from TRBV29-1 and TRBJ2-1, with 8 nucleotides matching TRBD2. The CDR3 totals 19 residues. Germline V gene lookup returns CDR1 SQVTM and CDR2 ANQGSEA. Losses at the gene ends were 4 bases for V and 0 bases for J; bases not matched to a gene: 17. The CDR3 DNA follows: TGCAGCGTTGTCCGAGCGGGAGAAATTCTTTTAAGCTCCTACAATGAGCAGTTCTTC. Translation: CSVVRAGEILLSSYNEQFF.

With regard to this clone: A much bigger clone sits one base away, suggesting this may be a read error. The rearrangement links TRBV28 to TRBJ1-2; TRBD1 aligns across 7 bases. The ends lost 2 bases at V and 3 bases at J; junction bases unmatched: 0. The germline gives CDR1 MDHEN, CDR2 SYDVKM. There are 13 residues in the CDR3. The DNA of the CDR3 is TGTGCCAGCAGTTTAGACAGGGACTATGGCTACACCTTC. This gives the protein CASSLDRDYGYTF.

The rearrangement uses TRBV11-2 and TRBJ2-3, with TRBD2 matching 16 bases. The length of the CDR3 is 19 residues. In germline, CDR1 is SGHAT, CDR2 FQNNGV. The J segment lost 8 bases and the V segment lost 1 base, leaving 12 bases of the junction unmatched. Here the CDR3 DNA reads TGTGCCAGCAGCTTAGGCGGGACTAGCGGGAGGGGCCCCGCAGGTACGCAGTATTTT. Translation gives CASSLGGTSGRGPAGTQYF.

This CDR3 reads CASSLRGSTGNTIYF. CDR3 DNA: TGTGCCAGCAGCTTACGGGGTTCCACTGGAAACACCATATATTTT. J is TRBJ1-3 and V is TRBV7-6; D uncertain. The CDR3 consists of 15 residues. Germline lookup yields CDR1 SGHVS and CDR2 FNYEAQ. Trimming removed 2 bases at V and 2 bases at J, with 10 bases between.

As to this clone: Given a far larger clone just one base away, this is likely a sequencing read error. Additional DNA sequences in this sample encode the identical CDR3. CDR3 in DNA: TGTGCCAGCAGTCACTCGTACGAGCAGTACTTC. Its protein is CASSHSYEQYF. This chain links TRBV6-1 with TRBJ2-7; no firm D call. This CDR3 contains 11 residues. From germline, CDR1 is MNHNS and CDR2 SASEGT. V was clipped by 5 bases and J by 4 bases, with 6 bases between them.

The chain is built from TRBV15 and TRBJ2-5; TRBD2 aligns across 7 bases. Germline CDR1 reads LNHNV; CDR2 reads YYDKDF (reference sequence). Trimming removed 6 bases from V and 4 bases from J; junction bases left unmatched: 8. The CDR3 has 14 amino acids. CDR3 nucleotides: TGTGCCACCAGATTCGGGGGGTCGGGAGAGACCCAGTACTTC. Translating it yields CATRFGGSGETQYF. Using reference TRBV15 and TRBJ2-5 for the parts outside the CDR3, the full variable domain is DAMVIQNPRYQVTQFGKPVTLSCSQTLNHNVMYWYQQKSSQAPKLLFHYYDKDFNNEADTPDNFQSRRPNTSFCFLDIRSPGLGDTAMYLCATRFGGSGETQYFGPGTRLLVL.

CDR3 region: CASSFVAGFSSGANVLTF. For the CDR3, the DNA is TGTGCCAGCAGCTTTGTCGCGGGTTTCAGCTCTGGGGCCAACGTCCTGACTTTC. V usage is TRBV7-2 and J usage is TRBJ2-6, with a tentative D call TRBD2 (5 bases). Trimming took off 3 bases at V and 0 bases at J, with 15 bases between the two ends. Germline V gene data show CDR1 as SGHTA and CDR2 as FQGNSA. CDR3 size: 18 residues.

J is TRBJ2-7 and V is TRBV5-6, with D unresolved. CDR3 length: 14 amino acids. Per the germline V gene, CDR1 is SGHDT and CDR2 is YYEEEE. Between the trimmed V and J ends, which lost 4 bases and 0 bases, there was a span of 11 bases. The CDR3 sequence: CASSSSRSSYEQYF. The CDR3 DNA is TGTGCCAGCAGCAGTAGCAGGAGCTCCTACGAGCAGTACTTC.

V is TRBV6-6 and J is TRBJ2-1; D may be TRBD2 (5 bases). Trimming stripped 2 bases from V and 8 bases from J, with 10 bases between. This CDR3 is 13 amino acids long. Per the germline V gene, CDR1 is MNHNY and CDR2 is SVGAGI (reference sequence). CDR3 residues: CASSYQDSDEQFF. The DNA for the CDR3 is TGTGCCAGCAGTTACCAGGACTCGGATGAGCAGTTCTTC.

V and J are TRBV11-2 and TRBJ2-3, with 13 bases that match TRBD2. This CDR3 is built from 16 residues. Looked up from germline, CDR1 is SGHAT and CDR2 is FQNNGV. Trimming removed 4 bases from V and 4 bases from J; junction bases left unmatched: 5. The CDR3 protein is CASSYRGTSGADTQYF. CDR3 in DNA: TGTGCCAGCAGCTACCGCGGGACTAGCGGGGCAGATACGCAGTATTTT.

The CDR3 region is CASSLSPAAYGYTF. CDR3 in DNA: TGTGCCAGCAGTTTATCCCCAGCAGCCTATGGCTACACCTTC. The genes are TRBV28 and TRBJ1-2; D ambiguous. The CDR3 has 14 residues. CDR1 and CDR2 (germline): MDHEN, SYDVKM. V lost 1 base and J 4 bases, leaving 10 bases between the germline ends.

This chain joins TRBV5-1 and TRBJ2-3; 8 nucleotides line up with TRBD2. Germline V gene data show CDR1 as SGHRS and CDR2 as YFSETQ. There are 16 residues in the CDR3. V shed 0 bases and J 5 bases; nucleotides not matched to a gene: 8. Written as DNA, the CDR3 is TGCGCCAGCAGCTTGGGTGGGACTAGTCGGTTAGATACGCAGTATTTT. Protein product: CASSLGGTSRLDTQYF.

This chain links TRBV5-4 with TRBJ2-5; TRBD1 matches 9 bases. Germline assignment: CDR1 SGHNT and CDR2 YYREEE (reference sequence). V lost 5 bases and J lost 6; bases outside the gene matches: 8. The CDR3 covers 14 residues. The CDR3 is CASRAATGGKTQYF. The CDR3 region has the DNA TGTGCCAGCAGAGCAGCGACAGGGGGTAAGACCCAGTACTTC.

This chain links TRBV7-2 with TRBJ1-2; 9 nucleotides agree with TRBD1. Trimming took 5 bases from V and 6 from J; bases not matched to a gene: 7. This CDR3 contains 14 residues. The germline CDR1 and CDR2 sequences are SGHTA and FQGNSA. DNA for the CDR3: TGTGCCAGCAGCCTCGGGACAGGGAGTCATGGCTACACCTTC. Translated, it gives CASSLGTGSHGYTF. The whole variable domain, filled in from reference TRBV7-2 and TRBJ1-2, reads GAGVSQSPSNKVTEKGKDVELRCDPISGHTALYWYRQSLGQGLEFLIYFQGNSAPDKSGLPSDRFSAERTGGSVSTLTIQRTQQEDSAVYLCASSLGTGSHGYTFGSGTRLTVV.

At least ten counts were recorded for this clone. The V gene is TRBV7-9, the J gene TRBJ2-7; D gene uncertain. This CDR3 region has 14 residues. CDR1 and CDR2 from the germline V gene are SEHNR and FQNEAQ (reference sequence). V lost 1 base and J 4 bases, leaving 11 bases between the germline ends. CDR3 region: CASSLDLGKYEQYF. CDR3 nucleotides: TGTGCCAGCAGCTTAGACCTGGGGAAATACGAGCAGTACTTC.

A word on this clone: The sample carries other DNA sequences with the same CDR3. V gene TRBV4-1 combines with J gene TRBJ2-5; D is unresolved. Trimming took 0 bases from V and 5 from J, leaving 10 bases between them. Germline CDR1 and CDR2: MGHRA and YSYEKL. This CDR3 is built from 14 residues. In nucleotides, the CDR3 is TGCGCCAGCAGCCAAGAGGCTCATAAGGAGACCCAGTACTTC. Its translation: CASSQEAHKETQYF.